The 11 T cell receptor beta chains listed next were all sequenced from one sample in a study of PD-1 blockade in mismatch repair-deficient tumors. TCRdb keeps only in-frame clones here, not all; method: immunoSEQ multiplex PCR. The sample carries approximately 120,000 clones, 85% to 90% recorded once. The sequences come from peripheral blood, collected 44 weeks after starting pembrolizumab. These receptors originate from an adult with mismatch repair-deficient cancer.

In its sample, this clone was seen once. This rearrangement joins TRBV6-5 to TRBJ2-7, with a weak D call TRBD1 (6 bases). The CDR3 is 15 amino acids. The germline V and J ends were trimmed by 2 bases and 4 bases, with 15 bases remaining between them. Germline-derived CDR1 and CDR2 are MNHEY and SVGAGI. CDR3 amino acids: CASSYESGALYEQYF. CDR3 nucleotides: TGTGCCAGCAGTTACGAGTCAGGGGCTCTTTACGAGCAGTACTTC.

The genes are TRBV11-2 and TRBJ1-4; D not resolved. Trimming pared 0 bases from V and 4 bases from J, leaving 9 bases between. This CDR3 spans 15 amino acids. Germline values: CDR1 SGHAT, CDR2 FQNNGV. CDR3 in amino acids: CASSLEWGINEKLFF. CDR3 sequence (DNA): TGTGCCAGCAGCTTAGAATGGGGTATTAATGAAAAACTGTTTTTT.

This clone was seen more than once but under ten times. The chain carries TRBV5-5 and TRBJ1-5; D call uncertain. With 1 base removed from V and 5 bases from J, the gap between germline ends came to 4 bases. This CDR3 contains 12 residues. Germline V CDR1 and CDR2: SGHKS, YYEKEE (reference sequence). CDR3 sequence (DNA): TGTGCCAGCAGCTTGAATGATCAGCCCCAGCATTTT. Translating gives CASSLNDQPQHF.

The chain uses TRBV25-1 and TRBJ2-1; 8 bases agree with TRBD1. Per germline, CDR1 MGHDK and CDR2 SYGVNS. This CDR3 is 16 amino acids long. Unmatched junction bases numbered 10, after V lost 2 bases and J lost 7 bases. The CDR3 loop reads CASSETRQGSLNEQFF. The CDR3 bases are TGTGCCAGCAGTGAAACAAGACAGGGGTCCCTTAATGAGCAGTTCTTC.

This clone was recorded once. This chain joins TRBV27 and TRBJ2-3; a weak D match, TRBD2 (5 bases). V shed 5 bases and J shed 0 bases, with 21 bases lying between them. CDR1 and CDR2 (germline): MNHEY, SMNVEV (reference sequence). The CDR3 totals 18 residues. CDR3 in amino acids: CASSRLVGLGPSTDTQYF. In DNA, the CDR3 is TGTGCCAGCAGTCGTCTGGTAGGACTCGGACCAAGCACAGATACGCAGTATTTT.

The rearrangement links TRBV4-3 to TRBJ2-2; no firm D call. Trimming took off 2 bases at V and 3 bases at J, with 10 bases between the two ends. The CDR3 runs 15 residues. Germline values: CDR1 LGHNA, CDR2 YSLEER. CDR3 sequence (DNA): TGCGCCAGCAGCCAACTAGTGGGCGACACCGGGGAGCTGTTTTTT. Encoded protein: CASSQLVGDTGELFF.

This clone was found once. The CDR3 DNA sequence: TGTGCCTGGAGTGTACCACCAATCGGGACAGGGGGACATGAGCAGTTCTTC. Protein product: CAWSVPPIGTGGHEQFF. The rearrangement uses TRBV30 and TRBJ2-1; 11 bases are shared with TRBD1. The CDR3 has 17 residues. Germline lookup yields CDR1 GTSNPN and CDR2 SVGIG (reference sequence). The V segment lost 0 bases and the J segment 8 bases; nucleotides outside the gene matches: 12.

This clone came up once. Here the CDR3 reads CASTPDAGVYTEQFF. The CDR3 DNA follows: TGTGCCAGCACTCCAGATGCGGGAGTATATACTGAGCAGTTCTTC. The gene calls are TRBV9 and TRBJ2-1; TRBD2 agrees at 7 bases. CDR3 length equals 15 residues. Unmatched junction bases numbered 15, after V lost 6 bases and J lost 9 bases. CDR1 and CDR2 (germline): SGDLS, YYNGEE.

The rearrangement joins TRBV5-4 to TRBJ2-3; 7 positions agree with TRBD1. Germline values: CDR1 SGHNT, CDR2 YYREEE (reference sequence). The J segment lost 1 base and the V segment lost 4 bases, leaving 6 bases of the junction unmatched. This CDR3 contains 15 residues. The CDR3 sequence: CASSRDRAGTDTQYF. As DNA, the CDR3 is TGTGCCAGCAGCCGAGACAGGGCTGGCACAGATACGCAGTATTTT.

A word on this clone: The junction differs from germline at one of its ends, possibly a read error. This chain uses TRBV11-2 with TRBJ2-4; tentatively, D is TRBD1 (6 bases). Germline assignment: CDR1 SGHAT and CDR2 FQNNGV. CDR3 length equals 16 residues. The CDR3 is CASSLDNRTVKNIQYF. The CDR3, as DNA: TGTGCCAGCAGCCTAGATAATCGGACAGTCAAAAACATTCAGTACTTC.

The rearrangement uses TRBV4-3 and TRBJ2-7; 10 bases are shared with TRBD1. The germline V gene encodes CDR1 LGHNA and CDR2 YSLEER. The CDR3 contains 15 residues. V lost 0 bases and J lost 6; bases outside the gene matches: 5. The CDR3 DNA sequence: TGCGCCAGCAGCCAAGATTGGACAGGGGGGGTCGAGCAGTACTTC. Protein sequence: CASSQDWTGGVEQYF.